Sequencing of this TCR beta chain was carried out in a study of T cells in tuberculosis. The germline CDR1 and CDR2 sequences are PRHDT and FYEKMQ (reference sequence). The CDR3 runs to 12 residues. The ends were cut back, 0 bases at V and 8 bases at J, with 7 bases in the middle. Libraries were prepared by immunoSEQ multiplex PCR; TCRdb keeps only in-frame clonotypes and omits some of them. In the table there are 29,000 or so clones, approximately 95% of which are singletons. At study entry, adolescents had tuberculin skin tests and IGRA screening. The sequence came from a donor aged 5 to 30 with latent tuberculosis or without tuberculosis infection. The chain couples TRBV13 to TRBJ1-2; D ambiguous. Sequencing was carried out using PBMCs. CDR3 DNA sequence: TGTGCCAGCAGCTTAGGGAGGGCGGGCTACACCTTC. This translates into CASSLGRAGYTF.